Presented here are 30 T cell receptor beta chains from one specimen sequenced in a study of control samples from healthy donors and cancer patients. Generated by immunoSEQ multiplex PCR, the TCRdb table keeps only in-frame clones and is missing some. The table shows around 100,000 clones, with more than 75% occurring only once. Sequencing was done on a sample of blood. The receptors derive from a woman aged 45-60 years in good health.

The chain recombines TRBV5-4 with TRBJ2-3; D uncertain. The CDR3 spans 14 residues. Trimming pared 2 bases from V and 0 bases from J, leaving 7 bases between. Looked up from germline, CDR1 is SGHNT and CDR2 is YYREEE (reference sequence). The CDR3 spells CASSLTPSTDTQYF. The CDR3 nucleotides are TGTGCCAGCAGCTTAACCCCTAGCACAGATACGCAGTATTTT.

The genes are TRBV28 and TRBJ2-3; D is ambiguous. V was shortened by 3 bases and J by 6 bases, with 7 bases between the two germline ends. The CDR3 contains 12 residues. Germline values: CDR1 MDHEN, CDR2 SYDVKM. The CDR3 protein is CASSFLRDTQYF. In DNA, the CDR3 is TGTGCCAGCAGTTTTTTGCGGGATACGCAGTATTTT.

The CDR3 spells CASSQPRVSGANVLTF. The CDR3 nucleotides are TGTGCCAGCAGCCAACCCCGGGTCTCTGGGGCCAACGTCCTGACTTTC. V and J are TRBV4-2 and TRBJ2-6, with D hard to call. The germline V and J ends were trimmed by 2 bases and 0 bases, with 8 bases remaining between them. Per germline, CDR1 LGHNA and CDR2 YNFKEQ. The CDR3 totals 16 residues.

J is TRBJ2-2 and V is TRBV11-2; perhaps TRBD1 as D (6 bases). Trimming cost V 3 bases and J 3 bases, with 14 bases left between them. Germline V gene lookup returns CDR1 SGHAT and CDR2 FQNNGV. This CDR3 is built from 16 residues. In nucleotides, the CDR3 is TGTGCCAGCAGCTTTCAGGGGACCGTATACACCGGGGAGCTGTTTTTT. Its translation: CASSFQGTVYTGELFF. Full variable domain (outside the CDR3, taken from reference TRBV11-2 and TRBJ2-2): EAGVAQSPRYKIIEKRQSVAFWCNPISGHATLYWYQQILGQGPKLLIQFQNNGVVDDSQLPKDRFSAERLKGVDSTLKIQPAKLEDSAVYLCASSFQGTVYTGELFFGEGSRLTVL.

The chain is built from TRBV6-5 and TRBJ2-5; possibly TRBD1 for D (6 bases). Germline V gives CDR1 MNHEY, CDR2 SVGAGI. The CDR3 is 13 residues long. V lost 3 bases to trimming and J lost 4 bases, with 9 bases between them. The CDR3 nucleotides are TGTGCCAGCAGTTATCCAGGGGCAGAGACCCAGTACTTC. Translating it yields CASSYPGAETQYF.

V usage is TRBV7-2 and J usage is TRBJ2-5, with a possible D match to TRBD1 (6 bases). This CDR3 comprises 14 residues. The V gene lost 5 bases and the J gene lost 5 bases, with 15 bases spanning the gap. Germline loops: CDR1 SGHTA, CDR2 FQGNSA. The CDR3 DNA follows: TGTGCCAGCAGCGAAACAGGGTTAGGGGAGACCCAGTACTTC. Residues: CASSETGLGETQYF.

The chain joins TRBV5-6 to TRBJ2-3; D gene ambiguous. The CDR3 runs to 12 residues. Trimming shortened V by 4 bases and J by 7 bases, and 10 bases separated the two germline ends. The germline V gene has CDR1 SGHDT and CDR2 YYEEEE. As DNA, the CDR3 is TGTGCCAGCAGCAGGGTTCAGAATACGCAGTATTTT. Protein sequence: CASSRVQNTQYF.

This chain links TRBV7-9 with TRBJ1-1; D remains unclear. V lost 5 bases and J lost 5, with 9 bases in between. Germline V CDR1 and CDR2: SEHNR, FQNEAQ (reference sequence). CDR3 length: 12 residues. CDR3 residues: CASSLQITEAFF. CDR3 bases: TGTGCCAGCAGCCTACAGATTACTGAAGCTTTCTTT.

A word on this clone: The sample holds other DNA sequences that translate to the same CDR3. This sequence joins TRBV19 and TRBJ1-1, with TRBD1 as a possible D gene (6 bases). Germline assignment: CDR1 LNHDA and CDR2 SQIVND (reference sequence). V gave up 4 bases and J gave up 1 base, with 16 bases separating them. The CDR3 length is 16 residues. The CDR3 DNA follows: TGTGCCAGTAGTAACAGGGCGCGGGGGGGGAACACTGAAGCTTTCTTT. Translating gives CASSNRARGGNTEAFF.

This chain links TRBV7-9 with TRBJ2-7; 9 bases line up with TRBD1. CDR1 and CDR2 from the germline V gene are SEHNR and FQNEAQ (reference sequence). The CDR3 sequence is 12 residues long. J lost 6 bases, V lost 5 bases, and 2 bases had no gene match. CDR3 sequence reads: CASSGTGLEQYV. In nucleotides, the CDR3 is TGTGCCAGCAGCGGGACAGGGCTCGAGCAGTACGTC.

This chain uses TRBV5-1 with TRBJ2-1, with unresolved D. Between the trimmed V and J ends, which lost 5 bases and 2 bases, there was a span of 11 bases. The CDR3 is 14 amino acids. Germline loops: CDR1 SGHRS, CDR2 YFSETQ. CDR3 in amino acids: CASRENLAYNEQFF. The CDR3 nucleotides are TGCGCCAGCAGAGAGAACCTAGCCTACAATGAGCAGTTCTTC. Variable domain in full (rest from reference TRBV5-1 and TRBJ2-1): KAGVTQTPRYLIKTRGQQVTLSCSPISGHRSVSWYQQTPGQGLQFLFEYFSETQRNKGNFPGRFSGRQFSNSRSEMNVSTLELGDSALYLCASRENLAYNEQFFGPGTRLTVL.

The chain combines TRBV5-6 with TRBJ2-7, with unresolved D. This CDR3 spans 16 amino acids. CDR1 and CDR2 (germline): SGHDT, YYEEEE. Trimming removed 4 bases at V and 0 bases at J, with 17 bases between. The CDR3 DNA sequence: TGTGCCAGCAGCCGCTATCCAATCCATAGCTCCTACGAGCAGTACGTC. Encoded protein: CASSRYPIHSSYEQYV.

CDR3 in amino acids: CASSVWVQDSPLHF. CDR3 DNA: TGTGCCAGCAGCGTTTGGGTTCAGGATTCACCCCTCCACTTT. The chain links TRBV9 to TRBJ1-6; no clear D. This CDR3 has 14 residues. The ends were cut back, 2 bases at V and 8 bases at J, with 11 bases in the middle. Germline CDR1 and CDR2: SGDLS and YYNGEE.

The gene calls are TRBV28 and TRBJ1-4, with no clear D. The germline V and J ends were trimmed by 3 bases and 7 bases, with 6 bases remaining between them. The CDR3 is made up of 12 amino acids. Germline V CDR1 and CDR2: MDHEN, SYDVKM. CDR3 in amino acids: CASSFLSEKLFF. The CDR3 DNA sequence: TGTGCCAGCAGTTTCCTGAGTGAAAAACTGTTTTTT.

This sequence joins TRBV27 and TRBJ2-6, with TRBD2 matching over 12 bases. This CDR3 comprises 18 residues. V dropped 4 bases and J dropped 5; count of bases not matched to a gene: 9. The V gene's germline CDR1 is MNHEY and CDR2 SMNVEV (reference sequence). For the CDR3, the DNA is TGTGCCAGCAGTTCATCTGGACTAGCGGGGTTCTGGGCCAACGTCCTGACTTTC. Encoded protein: CASSSSGLAGFWANVLTF.

V gene TRBV6-4 combines with J gene TRBJ2-6; D possibly uses TRBD1 or TRBD2 (5 bases each). The V gene lost 4 bases and the J gene lost 4 bases, with 14 bases spanning the gap. Germline V gene sequence: CDR1 MRHNA, CDR2 SNTAGT. The CDR3 spans 16 residues. The CDR3 DNA follows: TGTGCCAGCAGTGTAAGTCCCGGGGCAGGGGCCAACGTCCTGACTTTC. This translates into CASSVSPGAGANVLTF.

The rearrangement links TRBV5-8 to TRBJ2-1; TRBD2 agrees at 13 bases. Trimming took 6 bases from V and 7 from J; bases not matched to a gene: 7. From germline, CDR1 is SGHTS and CDR2 YDEGEE. The CDR3 totals 15 residues. CDR3 loop: CASNLGLAGRNEQFF. Written as DNA, the CDR3 is TGTGCCAGCAACCTGGGACTAGCGGGGAGGAATGAGCAGTTCTTC. The entire variable domain, with the rest obtained from reference TRBV5-8 and TRBJ2-1, is as follows: EAGVTQSPTHLIKTRGQQATLRCSPISGHTSVYWYQQALGLGLQFLLWYDEGEERNRGNFPPRFSGRQFPNYSSELNVNALELEDSALYLCASNLGLAGRNEQFFGPGTRLTVL.

This chain uses TRBV30 with TRBJ2-2; perhaps TRBD2 as D (5 bases). CDR1 and CDR2 (germline): GTSNPN, SVGIG (reference sequence). There are 12 residues in the CDR3. Trimming removed 2 bases from V and 6 bases from J, with 7 bases in between. The CDR3 region has the DNA TGTGCCTGGAGTACTAGGGCCGGGGAGCTGTTTTTT. It encodes CAWSTRAGELFF. Variable domain in full (rest from reference TRBV30 and TRBJ2-2): SQTIHQWPATLVQPVGSPLSLECTVEGTSNPNLYWYRQAAGRGLQLLFYSVGIGQISSEVPQNLSASRPQDRQFILSSKKLLLSDSGFYLCAWSTRAGELFFGEGSRLTVL.

The chain recombines TRBV4-1 with TRBJ2-7; D is undetermined. This CDR3 contains 13 residues. Germline V gene data show CDR1 as MGHRA and CDR2 as YSYEKL. Between the trimmed V and J ends, which lost 1 base and 5 bases, there was a span of 9 bases. CDR3 in DNA: TGCGCCAGCAGCCAAGTCCTCCTAGACGAGCAGTACGTC. It specifies CASSQVLLDEQYV.

V usage is TRBV4-1 and J usage is TRBJ1-6; D is perhaps TRBD1 (6 bases). Germline V gene lookup returns CDR1 MGHRA and CDR2 YSYEKL. The CDR3 contains 18 residues. Deletions cut 3 bases from V and 7 bases from J, with 22 bases between. In DNA, the CDR3 is TGCGCCAGCAGCCATTCAAATCTCAAGGGGGGGGCGAATTCACCCCTCCACTTT. Its protein product is CASSHSNLKGGANSPLHF.

J is TRBJ1-3 and V is TRBV19, with a possible D match to TRBD1 (5 bases). The length of the CDR3 is 14 residues. Germline CDR1 and CDR2: LNHDA and SQIVND (reference sequence). The germline V and J ends were trimmed by 3 bases and 1 base, with 7 bases remaining between them. CDR3 sequence reads: CASSIGGSGNTIYF. DNA of the CDR3: TGTGCCAGTAGTATTGGGGGGTCTGGAAACACCATATATTTT. The variable domain in full, with the rest retrieved from reference TRBV19 and TRBJ1-3, is DGGITQSPKYLFRKEGQNVTLSCEQNLNHDAMYWYRQDPGQGLRLIYYSQIVNDFQKGDIAEGYSVSREKKESFPLTVTSAQKNPTAFYLCASSIGGSGNTIYFGEGSWLTVV.

The J gene is TRBJ2-1, the V gene TRBV7-9; D uncertain. CDR3 length: 12 residues. Trimming cost V 11 bases and J 5 bases, with 13 bases left between them. Germline CDR1 reads SEHNR; CDR2 reads FQNEAQ (reference sequence). The chain's CDR3 is CASPNIHNEQFF. CDR3 sequence (DNA): TGTGCCTCACCAAATATCCACAATGAGCAGTTCTTC.

The chain employs TRBV6-5 and TRBJ1-1; D unresolved. The CDR3 has 14 amino acids. With 2 bases removed from V and 1 base from J, the gap between germline ends came to 8 bases. Germline V gene lookup returns CDR1 MNHEY and CDR2 SVGAGI. CDR3 sequence (DNA): TGTGCCAGCAGTTACGGACGGTCGAACACTGAAGCTTTCTTT. Translating it yields CASSYGRSNTEAFF.

The chain couples TRBV7-2 to TRBJ2-7; 8 bases are a match to TRBD2. The CDR3 totals 13 residues. V was pared by 6 bases and J by 6 bases, with 7 bases of the junction left unmatched. CDR1 SGHTA and CDR2 FQGNSA come from the germline V gene. CDR3 sequence reads: CASSPNGGGEQYV. CDR3 in DNA: TGTGCCAGCAGTCCAAACGGGGGGGGCGAGCAGTACGTC.

The genes are TRBV27 and TRBJ2-4; D unclear. V was pared by 5 bases and J by 8 bases, with 19 bases between. The V gene's germline CDR1 is MNHEY and CDR2 SMNVEV (reference sequence). This CDR3 spans 15 amino acids. The CDR3 loop is CASSPFSLGNDIQYF. The CDR3 region has the DNA TGTGCCAGCAGTCCTTTTTCCCTGGGGAACGACATTCAGTACTTC.

The chain uses TRBV5-1 and TRBJ2-5, with 7 nucleotides matching TRBD2. This CDR3 is 14 amino acids long. Germline CDR1 is SGHRS and CDR2 is YFSETQ. The J segment lost 4 bases and the V segment lost 4 bases, leaving 7 bases of the junction unmatched. The CDR3 sequence: CASSPGRVGETQYF. CDR3 coding DNA: TGCGCCAGCAGCCCTGGGAGGGTGGGAGAGACCCAGTACTTC.

V is TRBV18 and J is TRBJ2-3; D is unresolved. Trimming took 3 bases from V and 0 from J, leaving 16 bases between them. Germline V gene sequence: CDR1 KGHSH, CDR2 LQKENI. CDR3 size: 17 residues. CDR3: CASSPSGYVSSTDTQYF. DNA for the CDR3: TGTGCCAGCTCACCCTCGGGCTATGTTTCTAGCACAGATACGCAGTATTTT.

This clone was picked up a small number of times. The gene calls are TRBV7-2 and TRBJ1-2; 8 nucleotides agree with TRBD1. The trim removed 5 bases at V and 9 bases at J, leaving 11 bases unmatched. The CDR3 runs to 14 residues. Germline-derived CDR1 and CDR2 are SGHTA and FQGNSA. The CDR3 spells CASSQNTGTGSYTF. The DNA for the CDR3 is TGTGCCAGCAGCCAGAACACCGGGACAGGCAGCTACACCTTC.

This clone was found a few times. The chain links TRBV2 to TRBJ2-1; 10 nucleotides line up with TRBD2. After removal of 8 bases from V and 0 bases from J, the junction contained 13 bases not matched to a gene. Per the germline V gene, CDR1 is SNHLY and CDR2 is FYNNEI. The CDR3 totals 18 residues. Here the CDR3 reads CASSRVTSGESSYNEQFF. CDR3 DNA sequence: TGTGCCAGCTCGAGAGTAACTAGCGGGGAAAGCTCCTACAATGAGCAGTTCTTC. Looking up the rest from reference TRBV2 and TRBJ2-1 gives the full variable domain: EPEVTQTPSHQVTQMGQEVILRCVPISNHLYFYWYRQILGQKVEFLVSFYNNEISEKSEIFDDQFSVERPDGSNFTLKIRSTKLEDSAMYFCASSRVTSGESSYNEQFFGPGTRLTVL.

This chain connects TRBV10-1 to TRBJ1-2; D is undetermined. In germline, CDR1 is WNHNN, CDR2 SYGVQD (reference sequence). The CDR3 contains 14 residues. Trimming removed 8 bases from V and 0 bases from J, with 13 bases in between. CDR3 sequence reads: CASGPTTPNYGYTF. The DNA of the CDR3 is TGCGCCAGCGGACCCACCACTCCTAACTATGGCTACACCTTC.